This T cell receptor (beta chain) is from a study of T cells in Graves' hyperthyroidism and ophthalmopathy (dated by TCRdb to 2018 to 2020). For context, the study as a whole: Peripheral blood was collected at initial diagnosis, before any treatment. To identify TCR V-J signatures that set the groups apart, the researchers used a discovery cohort of more than 95 patients, made up of 43 with Graves' ophthalmopathy and 57 with stable Graves' hyperthyroidism. Whether ophthalmopathy could be predicted prospectively was tested in an independent validation cohort made up of 18 to 20 hyperthyroidism patients plus 17 patients who later progressed to ophthalmopathy. The roughly 91 discovery patients were randomly divided into training and test sets at a 7:3 ratio. In addition, the study compared T-cell repertoires in thyroid tissue and in blood from roughly 6 Graves' hyperthyroidism patients. After sampling, hyperthyroidism patients received methimazole starting at 30 mg daily, and ophthalmopathy patients received high-dose intravenous methylprednisolone. The paper reports TCR Vbeta CDR3 sequencing of roughly 140 peripheral blood samples: some 41 ophthalmopathy, around 80 hyperthyroidism and 17 progressor patients. General study outcomes and caveats: Blood samples also contained most of the expanded thyroid clonotypes (frequency above 0.001), which suggests that blood repertoires may reflect thyroid immune responses. In validation, progression to ophthalmopathy was predicted by the model with around 70% sensitivity and nearly 75% specificity, a median of about 6.4 months before onset. A model built on a 13 V-J signature distinguished ophthalmopathy from stable hyperthyroidism, reaching roughly 88% sensitivity and about 81% specificity in cross-validation and 80%/75% in testing. No statistical method was used to fix the sample size in advance, and group allocation was not hidden from the investigators.

V gives up 5 bases and J gives up 2 bases, and the segment between their germline ends measures 15 bases. CDR1 and CDR2 (MNHNS, SASEGT) derive from the germline V gene. The CDR3, from cysteine to phenylalanine, totals 15 residues. Only the CDR3 portion is preserved as DNA: 45 bases, with reading frame beginning at the first base. Notes on this clonotype: The target of this receptor is not known. No clone much larger than this one lies a single base away; base qualities are absent.

The TCR beta CDR3 regions were amplified from the RNA transcripts. A first-round RT-PCR of the TCR CDR3 used the HTBI primer set with the Qiagen OneStep RT-PCR kit. The libraries were constructed in a second round of multiplex PCR and then size-selected and purified. Sequencing of the libraries was done on an Illumina HiSeq2000 using paired-end 100 bp reads. Regarding the original processing steps: SOAPnuke was used to process the raw data, removing reads that contained adapters or uncalled bases, had a mean Phred below 15, or lacked an exact match to the constant primer or identifier. COPE v1.2.5 was used to merge the high-quality paired reads, and each unique nucleotide sequence was defined as a clonotype. MiTCR v1.1 was used to align the clonotypes against IMGT TRBV, TRBD and TRBJ reference segments. The analysis was restricted to V-J combinations with a frequency above 0.0001, which together covered 99.2% of the repertoires. A TCS score was defined as the ratio of F50 (clonal expansion) to E x V (chaos), with BLOSUM62-based TCRdist applied between CDR3 peptides within each V-J. Welch's t-statistics and random forest reduced 450 to 600 V-J features to 13, which were used in a naive Bayes classifier (R e1071). TCRdb trimmed public reads at Q25 via fastp, called clones via MiXCR and kept in-frame beta chains. Entries that share a CDR3 protein sequence are merged under the most common genes and DNA. The V and J calls, along with clone size, are taken from TCRdb and not from the paper's own processing. This sample lists hundreds of thousands of distinct CDR3 sequences; approximately 13% were detected once. Roughly 5.5% of the sample comes from the top ten.

Hyperthyroidism patients were aged 18 to 65 years and newly diagnosed, with disease duration of less than 2 months. Exclusion was applied to patients with uncontrolled infections, other autoimmune diseases, pregnancy or lactation. Diagnoses were established on the basis of clinical symptoms, serum thyroxine and TRAb, thyroid ultrasound, and orbital computed tomography. Blood from progressor patients was drawn when they were first diagnosed with hyperthyroidism, before any ophthalmopathy symptoms appeared. Ficoll-Paque density gradient centrifugation was used to isolate PBMCs from around 10 ml of fresh peripheral blood. Progressor patients were first diagnosed with Graves' hyperthyroidism and then developed ophthalmopathy during follow-up. Trizol reagent was used to extract total RNA, and RNA quality was then checked on an Agilent 2100 Bioanalyzer.

The clonotype comes from a woman younger than 45 with Graves' hyperthyroidism that later progressed to Graves' ophthalmopathy. The chain uses TRBV6-1 and TRBJ1-2; the D segment could be TRBD1, given 6 matching bases. Specimen: blood. The DNA sequence is as follows: TGTGCCAGCAGTCGGACAACCGGGGGCAACTATGGCTACACCTTC. Translation gives CASSRTTGGNYGYTF.